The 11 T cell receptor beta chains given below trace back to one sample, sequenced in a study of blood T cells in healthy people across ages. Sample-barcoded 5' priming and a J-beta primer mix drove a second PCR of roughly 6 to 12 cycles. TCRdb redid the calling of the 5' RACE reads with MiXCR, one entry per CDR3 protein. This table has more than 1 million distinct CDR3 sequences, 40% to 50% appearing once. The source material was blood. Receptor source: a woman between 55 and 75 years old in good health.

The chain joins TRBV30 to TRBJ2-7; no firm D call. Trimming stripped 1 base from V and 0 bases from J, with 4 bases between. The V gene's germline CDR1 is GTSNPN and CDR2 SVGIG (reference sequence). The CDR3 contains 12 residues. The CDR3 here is CAWSAVSYEQYF. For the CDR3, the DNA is TGTGCCTGGAGTGCCGTCTCCTACGAGCAGTACTTC.

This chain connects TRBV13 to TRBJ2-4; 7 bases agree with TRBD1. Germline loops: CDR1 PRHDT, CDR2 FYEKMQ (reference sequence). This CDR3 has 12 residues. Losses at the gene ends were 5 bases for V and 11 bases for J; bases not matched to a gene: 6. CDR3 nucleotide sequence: TGTGCCAGCAGCCTTGGACAGGCGGTTCAGTACTTC. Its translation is CASSLGQAVQYF.

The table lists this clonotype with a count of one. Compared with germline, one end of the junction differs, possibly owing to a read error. The CDR3 DNA reads as TGTGCCAGCAGTCAAACAGGGGTCAATGGGCAGTTCTTC. It is translated as CASSQTGVNGQFF. The J gene is TRBJ2-1, the V gene TRBV7-9; 7 bases fit TRBD1. Germline V gene lookup returns CDR1 SEHNR and CDR2 FQNEAQ (reference sequence). This CDR3 contains 13 residues.

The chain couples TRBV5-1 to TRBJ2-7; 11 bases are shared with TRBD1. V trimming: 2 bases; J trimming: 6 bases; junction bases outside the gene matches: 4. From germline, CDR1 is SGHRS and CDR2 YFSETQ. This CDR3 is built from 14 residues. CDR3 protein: CASSFGQGAIEQYF. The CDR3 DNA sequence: TGCGCCAGCAGCTTCGGACAGGGGGCCATCGAGCAGTACTTC.

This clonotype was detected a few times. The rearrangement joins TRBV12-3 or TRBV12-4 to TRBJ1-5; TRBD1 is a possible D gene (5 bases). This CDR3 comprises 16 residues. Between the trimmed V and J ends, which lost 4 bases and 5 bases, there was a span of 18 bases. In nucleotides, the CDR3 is TGTGCCAGCAGTTCCCAGGGCCGGGGAGGTCATCAGCCCCAGCATTTT. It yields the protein CASSSQGRGGHQPQHF.

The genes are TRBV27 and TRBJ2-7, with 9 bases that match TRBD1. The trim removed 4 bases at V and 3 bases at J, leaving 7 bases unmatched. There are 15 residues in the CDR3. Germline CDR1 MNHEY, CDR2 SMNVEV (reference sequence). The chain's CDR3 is CASSWTGDPSYEQYF. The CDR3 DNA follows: TGTGCCAGCAGTTGGACAGGGGACCCCAGCTACGAGCAGTACTTC.

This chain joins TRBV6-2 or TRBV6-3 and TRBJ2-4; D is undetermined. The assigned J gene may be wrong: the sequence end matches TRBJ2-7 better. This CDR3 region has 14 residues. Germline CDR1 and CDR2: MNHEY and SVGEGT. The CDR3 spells CASRYLPGPYEQYF. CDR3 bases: TGTGCCAGCAGGTACCTTCCAGGACCCTACGAGCAGTACTTC.

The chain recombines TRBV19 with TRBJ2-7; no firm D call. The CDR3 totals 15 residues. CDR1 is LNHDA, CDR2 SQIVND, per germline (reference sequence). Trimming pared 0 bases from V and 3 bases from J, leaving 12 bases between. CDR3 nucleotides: TGTGCCAGTAGTATAGATCTTGAGAGCGTCTACGAGCAGTACTTC. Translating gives CASSIDLESVYEQYF.

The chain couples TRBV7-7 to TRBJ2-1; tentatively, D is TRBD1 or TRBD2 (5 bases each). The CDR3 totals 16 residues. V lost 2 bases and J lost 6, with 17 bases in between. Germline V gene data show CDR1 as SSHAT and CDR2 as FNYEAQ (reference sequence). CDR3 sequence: CASSLSAGLGTNEQFF. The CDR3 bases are TGTGCCAGCAGCTTATCCGCGGGCCTGGGGACCAATGAGCAGTTCTTC. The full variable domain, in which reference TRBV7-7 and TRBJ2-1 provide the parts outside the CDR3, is GAGVSQSPRYKVTKRGQDVTLRCDPISSHATLYWYQQALGQGPEFLTYFNYEAQPDKSGLPSDRFSAERPEGSISTLTIQRTEQRDSAMYRCASSLSAGLGTNEQFFGPGTRLTVL.

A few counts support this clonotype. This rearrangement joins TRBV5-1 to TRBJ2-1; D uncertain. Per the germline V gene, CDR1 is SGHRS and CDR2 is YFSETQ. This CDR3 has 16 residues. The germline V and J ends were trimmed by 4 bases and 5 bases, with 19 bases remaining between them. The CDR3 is CASSPGLLTNHNEQFF. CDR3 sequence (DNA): TGCGCCAGCAGCCCTGGTTTATTAACCAACCACAATGAGCAGTTCTTC.

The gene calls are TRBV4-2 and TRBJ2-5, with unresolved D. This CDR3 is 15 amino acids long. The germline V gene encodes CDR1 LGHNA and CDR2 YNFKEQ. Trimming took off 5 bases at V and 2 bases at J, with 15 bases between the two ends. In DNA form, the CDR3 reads TGTGCCAGCAGCTCGCGACGACGCGGACAAGAGACCCAGTACTTC. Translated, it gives CASSSRRRGQETQYF.